This is a list of T cell receptor beta chains from one sample in a study of metastatic and nonmetastatic thyroid tumors. TCRdb reanalyzed the PCR reads with MiXCR. The table has some 12,000 clones, 20% to 30% seen once; the top ten hold roughly 9.2%. The sample was tumor tissue. The receptors originated from a female donor with papillary thyroid cancer or a benign thyroid nodule (not recorded which). Some clones in this sample may be carry-over from other donors' samples. Each CDR3 is given with its conserved first and last residue. D genes are given only for firm matches. Not all rows give a size; the values are once, few, many and, for expanded clones, a class.

>.|TRBJ2-7|TRBV6-1|.
CASSEARSSISYEQYF
TGTGCCAGCAGTGAAGCGCGGAGCTCGATTTCCTACGAGCAGTACTTC
>.|TRBJ2-2|TRBV6-5|.
CASSYQWDRTGELFF
TGTGCCAGCAGTTATCAGTGGGACCGCACCGGGGAGCTGTTTTTT
>once|TRBJ2-7|TRBV11-2|TRBD2
CASSPRLAGGLAEQYF
TGTGCCAGCAGCCCCCGACTAGCGGGAGGCCTCGCTGAGCAGTACTTC
>.|TRBJ1-2|TRBV7-9|.
CASTSRDKGYGYTF
TGTGCCAGCACCAGCCGGGACAAGGGCTATGGCTACACCTTC
>few|TRBJ2-2|TRBV6-2/TRBV6-3|TRBD2
CASSYTPGLASDTGELFF
TGTGCCAGCAGTTACACACCGGGACTAGCGTCAGACACCGGGGAGCTGTTTTTT
>few|TRBJ2-7|TRBV6-1|.
CASRTGRLPGVEQYF
TGTGCCAGCAGGACCGGACGGCTCCCAGGGGTCGAGCAGTACTTC
>.|TRBJ2-1|TRBV6-2/TRBV6-3|TRBD1
CASSYSLRQGSHNEQSF
TGTGCCAGCAGTTACTCGCTGCGACAGGGATCCCACAATGAGCAGTCCTTC
>.|TRBJ1-1|TRBV10-1|.
CASGWMGLDTEAFF
TGCGCCAGCGGATGGATGGGGCTGGACACTGAAGCTTTCTTT
>medium-sized|TRBJ1-5|TRBV6-1|TRBD1
CASSLRTGSPYQPQHF
TGTGCCAGCAGTCTTAGGACAGGGTCACCCTATCAGCCCCAGCATTTT
>few|TRBJ2-7|TRBV6-1|.
CASSERLAESSYEQYF
TGTGCCAGCAGTGAACGGCTAGCTGAGAGCTCCTACGAGCAGTACTTC
>many|TRBJ1-1|TRBV5-4|TRBD1
CASSGQGRANTEAFF
TGTGCCAGCAGCGGACAGGGTCGGGCGAACACTGAAGCTTTCTTT
>.|TRBJ2-7|TRBV6-1|.
CASSAGRQCYEQYF
TGTGCCAGCAGTGCGGGGAGACAGTGCTACGAGCAGTACTTC
>.|TRBJ2-1|TRBV11-3|TRBD2
CASSLDRDYNNEQFF
TGTGCCAGCAGCTTAGATCGGGACTACAACAATGAGCAGTTCTTC
>medium-sized|TRBJ2-3|TRBV20-1|.
CSANLIPGSTDTQYF
TGCAGTGCTAACCTGATCCCCGGGAGCACAGATACGCAGTATTTT
>.|TRBJ1-2|TRBV20-1|.
CSARPQILHGYTF
TGCAGTGCTAGACCCCAGATTCTGCATGGCTACACCTTC
>.|TRBJ2-5|TRBV9|.
CASSPMTKETQYF
TGTGCCAGCAGCCCAATGACAAAAGAGACCCAGTACTTC
>few|TRBJ2-3|TRBV27|.
CASSPPRDVSDTQYF
TGTGCCAGCAGCCCACCAAGGGACGTGTCAGATACGCAGTATTTT
>few|TRBJ1-5|TRBV28|.
CASSPGGMQPQHF
TGTGCCAGCAGCCCCGGGGGGATGCAGCCCCAGCATTTT
>few|TRBJ2-7|TRBV6-1|TRBD2
CATSVSSSSGRSGEQYF
TGTGCCACCTCAGTGAGCAGTTCTAGCGGGAGAAGTGGCGAGCAGTACTTC
>.|TRBJ2-6|TRBV27|.
CASSERFSSGANVLTF
TGTGCCAGCAGCGAGCGTTTTTCCTCTGGGGCCAACGTCCTGACTTTC
>many|TRBJ2-1|TRBV5-4|TRBD2
CASSSRSGRGGEQFF
TGTGCCAGCAGCTCCCGTAGCGGGAGAGGCGGTGAGCAGTTCTTC
>.|TRBJ1-2|TRBV10-2|.
CDSRGSHKANYGYTF
TGCGACAGCAGAGGGTCACATAAAGCTAACTATGGCTACACCTTC
>few|TRBJ1-5|TRBV28|.
CASSLTGRHQPQHF
TGTGCCAGCAGTTTAACAGGGAGGCATCAGCCCCAGCATTTT
>medium-sized|TRBJ2-1|TRBV7-2|TRBD1
CASSKQGREGEQFF
TGTGCCAGCAGCAAACAGGGGAGAGAGGGTGAGCAGTTCTTC
>few|TRBJ2-2|TRBV6-1|.
CASAGTRNTGELFF
TGTGCCAGTGCCGGTACAAGGAACACCGGGGAGCTGTTTTTT
>few|TRBJ2-5|TRBV28|TRBD1
CASSLGQPQETQYF
TGTGCCAGCAGTTTGGGACAGCCCCAAGAGACCCAGTACTTC
>medium-sized|TRBJ2-2|TRBV7-9|.
CASSSSMREPTGNTGELFF
TGTGCCAGCAGCTCCTCGATGAGGGAGCCCACAGGGAACACCGGGGAGCTGTTTTTT
>once|TRBJ2-7|TRBV18|.
CASSLRDGGVEQYF
TGTGCCAGCTCACTCCGGGACGGAGGGGTCGAGCAGTACTTC
>.|TRBJ2-2|TRBV24-1|TRBD1
CATSESGTGGGGELFF
TGTGCCACCAGTGAATCCGGGACAGGGGGTGGCGGGGAGCTGTTTTTT
>.|TRBJ1-5|TRBV10-3|.
CASSTGDSNQPQHF
TGTGCCAGCTCTACGGGGGATAGCAATCAGCCCCAGCATTTT
>.|TRBJ2-7|TRBV6-5|.
CASSYSSHSYEQYF
TGTGCCAGCAGTTACTCGAGTCATTCCTACGAGCAGTACTTC
>medium-sized|TRBJ1-2|TRBV7-9|TRBD1
CASSLAAGGAYGYTF
TGTGCCAGCAGCTTAGCCGCAGGGGGCGCCTATGGCTACACCTTC
>few|TRBJ2-7|TRBV6-1|.
CASRNRDPSYEQYF
TGTGCCAGCAGAAACCGGGACCCCTCCTACGAGCAGTACTTC
>few|TRBJ1-4|TRBV7-9|.
CASSPPTGGNEKLFF
TGTGCCAGCAGCCCCCCGACAGGCGGTAATGAAAAACTGTTTTTT
>medium-sized|TRBJ1-4|TRBV19|TRBD1
CASRPSRGMNEKLFF
TGTGCCAGTCGCCCGAGCAGGGGGATGAATGAAAAACTGTTTTTT
>.|TRBJ2-1|TRBV20-1|TRBD2
CSARTSGRGHEQFF
TGCAGTGCTCGGACTAGCGGGAGGGGGCATGAGCAGTTCTTC
>.|TRBJ1-1|TRBV20-1|.
CSAKGYRDMETEAFF
TGCAGTGCCAAAGGATACAGGGACATGGAGACTGAAGCTTTCTTT
>.|TRBJ1-5|TRBV4-1|.
CASSQELRNQPQHF
TGCGCCAGCAGCCAAGAGCTCCGGAATCAGCCCCAGCATTTT